The clone carrying this TCR beta chain is a singleton in its sample. The V gene's germline CDR1 is LGHNA and CDR2 YSLEER. V dropped 4 bases and J dropped 6; count of bases not matched to a gene: 14. CDR3 size: 16 residues. 13 Jbeta primers and 60 Vbeta primers were used for the PCR. Assay used: immunoSEQ multiplex PCR; TCRdb lists only in-frame clones, some missing. The repertoire holds 160,000 or so clones, approximately 79% seen once, with over 1.3% in the top ten. This entry is derived from a study of cytomegalovirus exposure and HLA in healthy donors. Sequenced input: PBMCs. The receptor's source is a man in his fifties or sixties in good health and CMV-seronegative. The chain combines TRBV4-3 with TRBJ1-1, with TRBD1 identical over 7 bases. The CDR3: CASSRGDSPRIAEAFF. The CDR3 DNA sequence: TGCGCCAGCAGCCGAGGGGACAGTCCTCGTATTGCTGAAGCTTTCTTT.